This TCR beta chain was sequenced for a study of T cells expressing NK-cell markers. Study-level results: The contribution of dominant NKG2C+ clonotypes to CD8+ T cells in six donors was roughly 1.0-7.0%.

This CDR3 is 14 amino acids long. Germline assignment: CDR1 SQVTM and CDR2 ANQGSEA. A word on this clonotype: Its antigen is not identified.

TCRdb reprocessed the 5' RACE reads; each CDR3 protein has one entry and no DNA is given. With about 260,000 distinct CDR3 sequences in the sample, the ten largest clones hold 0.3% to 0.45%. What was sequenced was blood T cells: a sorted CD56 or NKG2C T cell subset, CD4+ or CD8+ T cells, or bulk PBMC T cells (not recorded which). This chain uses TRBV29-1 with TRBJ1-4. The sequence derives from a man in his late teens or twenties in good health. The CDR3 region is CSVEVGGDGEKLFF.